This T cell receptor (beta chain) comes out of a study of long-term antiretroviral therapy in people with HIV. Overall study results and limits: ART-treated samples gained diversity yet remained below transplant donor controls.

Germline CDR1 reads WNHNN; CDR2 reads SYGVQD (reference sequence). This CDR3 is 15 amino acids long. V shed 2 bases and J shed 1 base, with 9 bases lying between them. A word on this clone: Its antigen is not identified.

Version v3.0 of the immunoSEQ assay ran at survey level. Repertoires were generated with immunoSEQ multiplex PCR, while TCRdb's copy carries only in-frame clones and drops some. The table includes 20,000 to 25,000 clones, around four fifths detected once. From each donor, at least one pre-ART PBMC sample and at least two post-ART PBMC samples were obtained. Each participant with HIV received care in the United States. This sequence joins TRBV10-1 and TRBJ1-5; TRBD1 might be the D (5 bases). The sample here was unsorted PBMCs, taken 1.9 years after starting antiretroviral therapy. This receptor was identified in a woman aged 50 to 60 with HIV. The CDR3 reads CASSEAQVSNQPQHF. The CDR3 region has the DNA TGCGCCAGCAGTGAGGCACAGGTAAGCAATCAGCCCCAGCATTTT.